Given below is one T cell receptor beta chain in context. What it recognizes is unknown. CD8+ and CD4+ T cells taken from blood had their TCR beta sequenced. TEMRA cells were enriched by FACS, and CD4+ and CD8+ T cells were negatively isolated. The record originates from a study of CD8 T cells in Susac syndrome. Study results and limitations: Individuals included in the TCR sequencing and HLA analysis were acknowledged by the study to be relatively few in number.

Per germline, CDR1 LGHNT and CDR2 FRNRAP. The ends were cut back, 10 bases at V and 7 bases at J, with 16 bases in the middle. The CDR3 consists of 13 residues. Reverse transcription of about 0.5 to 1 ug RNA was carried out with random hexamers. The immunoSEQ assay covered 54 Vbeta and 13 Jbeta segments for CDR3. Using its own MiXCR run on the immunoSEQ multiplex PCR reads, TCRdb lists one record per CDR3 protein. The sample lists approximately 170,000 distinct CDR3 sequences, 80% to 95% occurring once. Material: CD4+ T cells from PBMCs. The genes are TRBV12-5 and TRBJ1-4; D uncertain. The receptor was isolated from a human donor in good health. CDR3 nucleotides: TGTGCTACCCAAAAATCCCTTGGTGAAAAACTGTTTTTT. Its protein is CATQKSLGEKLFF.